This T cell receptor beta chain is drawn from a study of beta chain features in type 1 diabetes. At the level of the study: Summed over all samples, the examined sorted cells came to about 110 million.

cDNA synthesis used the whole RNA isolate, giving expressed TCRB sequences. Produced via immunoSEQ multiplex PCR; TCRdb's table is partial and in-frame only. The sample yields 680,000 or so clones, 15% to 17% seen once. Study-level points and caveats: When Type 1 diabetes patients were examined, their TCRB CDR3s proved moderately but significantly shorter in all four CD4+ subsets.

As concerns this clone: Its target is not known.

CDR1 and CDR2 (germline): SEHNR, FQNEAQ (reference sequence). Deletions cut 6 bases from V and 1 base from J, with 9 bases between. The CDR3 spans 13 residues. Isolation of CD4+ naive, central memory, regulatory and stem cell-like memory cells was achieved by sorting via CD45RO/CCR7/CD25/CD127/CD95/CD27. The chain carries TRBV7-9 and TRBJ1-1; the D is unclear. Sequenced sample: naive CD4+ T cells from blood. The sequence derives from a man between 18 and 35 years old in good health. The CDR3 here is CASSYDGNTEAFF. The CDR3 region has the DNA TGTGCCAGCAGTTACGATGGGAACACTGAAGCTTTCTTT. Full variable domain (missing parts from reference TRBV7-9 and TRBJ1-1): DTGVSQNPRHKITKRGQNVTFRCDPISEHNRLYWYRQTLGQGPEFLTYFQNEAQLEKSRLLSDRFSAERPKGSFSTLEIQRTEQGDSAMYLCASSYDGNTEAFFGQGTRLTVV.